This T cell receptor (beta chain) was captured by sequencing in a study of T cell responses to AZD1222 COVID-19 vaccine. The method was immunoSEQ multiplex PCR; TCRdb's version includes in-frame clones alone and lacks a portion of them. The repertoire has around 150,000 clones, approximately 90% of them found once; the top ten carry 1.3%. V gave up 5 bases and J gave up 7 bases, with 2 bases separating them. Germline CDR1 reads MNHEY; CDR2 reads SVGAGI. This CDR3 is built from 10 residues. The sequences come from peripheral blood, collected 28 days after the second AZD1222 dose. The TCR was taken from an adult who received the AZD1222 COVID-19 vaccine. This chain links TRBV6-5 with TRBJ2-2; D ambiguous. The CDR3 here is CASSSGELFF. DNA of the CDR3: TGTGCCAGCAGTAGCGGGGAGCTGTTTTTT.